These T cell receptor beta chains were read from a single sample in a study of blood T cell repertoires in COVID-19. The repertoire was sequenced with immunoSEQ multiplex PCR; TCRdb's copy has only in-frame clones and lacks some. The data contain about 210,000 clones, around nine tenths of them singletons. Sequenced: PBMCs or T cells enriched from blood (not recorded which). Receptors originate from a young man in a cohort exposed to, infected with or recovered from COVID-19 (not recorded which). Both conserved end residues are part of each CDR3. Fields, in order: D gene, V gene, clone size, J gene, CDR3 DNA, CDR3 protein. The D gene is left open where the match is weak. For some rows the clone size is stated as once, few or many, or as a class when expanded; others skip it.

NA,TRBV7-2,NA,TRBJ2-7,TGTGCCAGCAGCTTAGAACAGGGCTACGAGCAGTACTTC,CASSLEQGYEQYF
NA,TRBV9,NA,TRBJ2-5,TGTGCCAGCAGCGCCCACCACCCGCAGGGGGAGACCCAGTACTTC,CASSAHHPQGETQYF
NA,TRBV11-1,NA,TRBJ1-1,TGTGCCAGCAGCTCAGGGAAGGGCAGGGCGAACACTGAAGCTTTCTTT,CASSSGKGRANTEAFF
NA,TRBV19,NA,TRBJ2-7,TGTGCCAGTAGTATAGCGGGACACGGATTCTACGAGCAGTACTTC,CASSIAGHGFYEQYF
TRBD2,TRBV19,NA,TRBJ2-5,TGTGCCAGTAGTATTATCCGAGCGGGAGGCAGACAAGAGACCCAGTACTTC,CASSIIRAGGRQETQYF
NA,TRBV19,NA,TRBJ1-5,TGTGCCAGTAGTTGGGCAGGGCGCAGCAATCAGCCCCAGCATTTT,CASSWAGRSNQPQHF
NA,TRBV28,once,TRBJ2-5,TGTGCCAGCAGCTTCAGTGTGCCGGGGACCCAGTACTTC,CASSFSVPGTQYF
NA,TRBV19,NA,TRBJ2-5,TGTGCCAGTAGTACAGGGGCTCCCCCGAAAGAGACCCAGTACTTC,CASSTGAPPKETQYF
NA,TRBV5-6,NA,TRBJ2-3,TGTGCCAGCAGCTTCCCGGGAACTGTAGATACGCAGTATTTT,CASSFPGTVDTQYF
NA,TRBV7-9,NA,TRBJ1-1,TGTGCCAGCAGCTTAGTGGGACAAATGATGGGAGCTTTCTTT,CASSLVGQMMGAFF
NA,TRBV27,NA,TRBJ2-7,TGTGCCAGCAGTTTGACCCCTCAGGCCGAGCAGTACTTC,CASSLTPQAEQYF
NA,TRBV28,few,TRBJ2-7,TGTGCCAGCAGCCCCTGGGCTTTAGCGGTAGAAGACTACGAGCAGTACTTC,CASSPWALAVEDYEQYF
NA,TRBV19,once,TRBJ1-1,TGTGCCAGTAGCCGGGGAACTGAAGCTTTCTTT,CASSRGTEAFF
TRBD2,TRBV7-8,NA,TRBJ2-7,TGTGCCAGCAGCTTAGGGGGACTAGCGGGAGAGCTCTCCTACGAGCAGTACTTC,CASSLGGLAGELSYEQYF
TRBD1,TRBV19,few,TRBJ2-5,TGTGCCAGTAGTAGCGGACAGGGGCGACCCCAAGGGACCCAGTACTTC,CASSSGQGRPQGTQYF
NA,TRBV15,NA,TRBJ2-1,TGTGCCACCAGCAGAGAACGGTTCGGTGAGCAGTTCTTC,CATSRERFGEQFF
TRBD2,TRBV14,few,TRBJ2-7,TGTGCCAGCAGCCAACTCGGGGGGTATGTCGAGCAGTACTTC,CASSQLGGYVEQYF
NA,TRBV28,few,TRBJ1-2,TGTGCCAGCAGTTCTTACCACAGCGGCTATGGCTACACCTTC,CASSSYHSGYGYTF
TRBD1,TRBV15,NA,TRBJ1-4,TGTGCCACCAGCAGGGAGGACAGGGTCGGTGAAAAACTGTTTTTT,CATSREDRVGEKLFF
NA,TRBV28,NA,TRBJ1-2,TGTGCCAGCAGTTTGTCCCAGAACTATGGCTACACCTTC,CASSLSQNYGYTF
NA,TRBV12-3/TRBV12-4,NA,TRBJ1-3,TGTGCCAGCCACCGGGGCTCTGGAAACACCATATATTTT,CASHRGSGNTIYF
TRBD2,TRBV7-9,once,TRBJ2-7,TGTGCCAGCAGCCGGGGGACTAGCTCCTACGAGCAGTACTTC,CASSRGTSSYEQYF
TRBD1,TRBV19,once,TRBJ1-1,TGTGCCAGTAGTATAGGCAGGGGGCGCATGAACACTGAAGCTTTCTTT,CASSIGRGRMNTEAFF
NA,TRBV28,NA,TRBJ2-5,TGTGCCAGCAGTTTATTGACCCCCCCAGGGACCCAGTACTTC,CASSLLTPPGTQYF
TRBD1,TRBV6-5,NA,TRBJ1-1,TGTGCCAGCAAGCCTACAGGGGTGAACACTGAAGCTTTCTTT,CASKPTGVNTEAFF
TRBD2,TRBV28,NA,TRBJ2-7,TGTGCCAGCAGTTACCCGACTAGCGGGAGGGTGTACGAGCAGTACTTC,CASSYPTSGRVYEQYF
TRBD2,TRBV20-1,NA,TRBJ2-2,TGCAGTGCTAGTTCGACTAGCGGGTCGAACACCGGGGAGCTGTTTTTT,CSASSTSGSNTGELFF
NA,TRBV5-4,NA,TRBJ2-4,TGTGCCAGCAGCCCTACCACAGGGTCATTCGCCAAAAACATTCAGTACTTC,CASSPTTGSFAKNIQYF
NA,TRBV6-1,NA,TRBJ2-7,TGTGCCAGCAGTGATGGCAGGGGCTACGAGCAGTACTTC,CASSDGRGYEQYF
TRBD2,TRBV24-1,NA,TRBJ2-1,TGTGCCACCAGTGATTTGGATAGCGGGAGGGCCCATGAGCAGTTCTTC,CATSDLDSGRAHEQFF
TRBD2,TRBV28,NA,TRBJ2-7,TGTGCCAGCAGTTTAGGGGGACTAGAGTCCACTACCTACGAGCAGTACTTC,CASSLGGLESTTYEQYF
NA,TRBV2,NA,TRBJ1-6,TGTGCCAGCAGTGTTTGGACAACGAGTACTTCACCCCTCCACTTT,CASSVWTTSTSPLHF
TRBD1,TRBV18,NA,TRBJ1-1,TGTGCCAGCTCAAGCAGCCCGGGACAGGCCGAAGCTTTCTTT,CASSSSPGQAEAFF
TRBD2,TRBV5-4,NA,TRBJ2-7,TGTGCCAGCAGCTTGGGGGACGGGGGGAGGGCCGGATTCGAGCAGTACTTC,CASSLGDGGRAGFEQYF
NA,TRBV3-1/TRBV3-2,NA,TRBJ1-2,TGTGCCAGCAGACCGGCGGCAGGGTATGAGGGCTACACCTTC,CASRPAAGYEGYTF
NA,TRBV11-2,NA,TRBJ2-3,TGTGCCAGCAGCTTAGCCCCCCCTAGCACAGATACGCAGTATTTT,CASSLAPPSTDTQYF
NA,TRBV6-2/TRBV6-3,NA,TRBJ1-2,TGTGCCAGCAGTTACGGCCCGGGGGGGATTGTCTATGGCTACACCTTC,CASSYGPGGIVYGYTF
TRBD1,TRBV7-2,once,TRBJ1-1,TGTGCCAGCAGTTTTAGGGCAGGGGGCTGGACTGAAGCTTTCTTT,CASSFRAGGWTEAFF
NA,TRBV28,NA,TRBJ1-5,TGTGCCAGCACCAGGGATGGGCCCCAGCATTTT,CASTRDGPQHF
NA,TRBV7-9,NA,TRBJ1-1,TGTGCCAGCAGCTCCCGCAAGGAGGACACTGAAGCTTTCTTT,CASSSRKEDTEAFF
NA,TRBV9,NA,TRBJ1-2,TGTGCCAGCAGCCCCGAGGGGGACGGCTATGGCTACACCTTC,CASSPEGDGYGYTF
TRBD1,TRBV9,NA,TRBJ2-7,TGTGCCAGCAGCGTGGGACAGGGGGCCGGGGAGCAGTACTTC,CASSVGQGAGEQYF
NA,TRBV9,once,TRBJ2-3,TGTGCCAGCAGCGCGCAATCAGGATTTGGCACAGATACGCAGTATTTT,CASSAQSGFGTDTQYF
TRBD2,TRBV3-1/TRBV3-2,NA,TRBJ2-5,TGTGCCAGCAGCCAAGTATTTACTAGCGGGCCACAAGAGACCCAGTACTTC,CASSQVFTSGPQETQYF
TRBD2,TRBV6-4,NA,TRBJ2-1,TGTGCCAGCAGTGAGTCTAGCGGGAGAGGCAATGAGCAGTTCTTC,CASSESSGRGNEQFF
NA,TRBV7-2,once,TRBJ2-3,TGTGCCAGCAGCTTAGGGGCTCGAGCGGTTGAGGATACGCAGTATTTT,CASSLGARAVEDTQYF
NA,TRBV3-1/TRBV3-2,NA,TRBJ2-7,TGTGCCAGCAGCCACCAGGGCTACGAGCAGTACTTC,CASSHQGYEQYF
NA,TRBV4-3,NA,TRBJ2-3,TGCGCCAGCAGCCAAGTCGGGGGACAGAGTCCAGATACGCAGTATTTT,CASSQVGGQSPDTQYF
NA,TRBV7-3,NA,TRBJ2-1,TGTGCCAGCAGCTTAACTCGACATACTCCAAGCGGGCCTACCCCCTCCTACAATGAGCAGTTCTTC,CASSLTRHTPSGPTPSYNEQFF
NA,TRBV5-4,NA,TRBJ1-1,TGTGCCAGCAGCTCTTACAGTATGAACACTGAAGCTTTCTTT,CASSSYSMNTEAFF
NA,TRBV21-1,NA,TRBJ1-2,TGTGCCAGCAGCAATGAGGACAGGGGACGTGATGGCTACACCTTC,CASSNEDRGRDGYTF
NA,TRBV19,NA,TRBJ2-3,TGTGCCAGTAGGAGAGGGGGTCCTAGCACAGATACGCAGTATTTT,CASRRGGPSTDTQYF
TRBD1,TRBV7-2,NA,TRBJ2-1,TGTGCCAGCAGCTGGACCCCCGGACAGGGGGATTACAATGAGCAGTTCTTC,CASSWTPGQGDYNEQFF
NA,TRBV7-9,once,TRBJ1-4,TGTGCCAGCAGCTTAGGCGGCATTAATGAAAAACTGTTTTTT,CASSLGGINEKLFF